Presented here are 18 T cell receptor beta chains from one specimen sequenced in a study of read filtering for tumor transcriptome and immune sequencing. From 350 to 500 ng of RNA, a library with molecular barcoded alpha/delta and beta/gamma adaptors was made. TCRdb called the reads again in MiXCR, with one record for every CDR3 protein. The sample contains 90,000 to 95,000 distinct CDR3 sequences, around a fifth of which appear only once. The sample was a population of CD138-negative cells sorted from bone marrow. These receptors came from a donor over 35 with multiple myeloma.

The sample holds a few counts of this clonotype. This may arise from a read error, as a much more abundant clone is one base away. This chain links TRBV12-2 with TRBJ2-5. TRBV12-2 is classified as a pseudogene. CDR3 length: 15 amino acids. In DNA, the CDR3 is TGTGCAAGACGCTTAGAAAGGCTAAGGCTGGAGACCCAGTACTTC. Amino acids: CARRLERLRLETQYF.

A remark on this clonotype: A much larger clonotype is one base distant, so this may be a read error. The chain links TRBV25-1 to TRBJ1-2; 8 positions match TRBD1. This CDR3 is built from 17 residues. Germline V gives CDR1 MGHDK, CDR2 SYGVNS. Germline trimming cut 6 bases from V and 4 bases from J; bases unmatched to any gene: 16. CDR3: CASRGYRQGRRGYGYTF. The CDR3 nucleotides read TGTGCCAGCAGGGGATACCGACAGGGGCGGAGGGGCTATGGCTACACCTTC.

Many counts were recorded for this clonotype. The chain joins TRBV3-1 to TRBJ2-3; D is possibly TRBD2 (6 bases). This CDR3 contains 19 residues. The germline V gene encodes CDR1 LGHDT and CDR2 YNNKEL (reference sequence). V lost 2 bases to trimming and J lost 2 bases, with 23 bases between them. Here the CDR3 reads CASSQKILGTQVSTDTQYF. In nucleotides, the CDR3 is TGTGCCAGCAGCCAAAAAATCTTGGGGACTCAAGTCTCCACAGATACGCAGTATTTT.

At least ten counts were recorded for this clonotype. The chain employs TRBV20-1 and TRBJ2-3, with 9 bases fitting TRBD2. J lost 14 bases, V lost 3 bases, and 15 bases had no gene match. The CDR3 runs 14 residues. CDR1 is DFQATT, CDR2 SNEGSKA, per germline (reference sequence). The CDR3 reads CSASRGSSGDTWYF. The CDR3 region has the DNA TGCAGTGCTAGTCGCGGGTCTAGCGGGGATACTTGGTATTTT.

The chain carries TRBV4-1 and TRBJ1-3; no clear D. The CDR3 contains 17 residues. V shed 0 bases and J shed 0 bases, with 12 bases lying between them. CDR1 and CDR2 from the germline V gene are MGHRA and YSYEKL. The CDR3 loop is CASSQDSRPSSGNTIYF. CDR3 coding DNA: TGCGCCAGCAGCCAAGATTCGCGCCCCAGCTCTGGAAACACCATATATTTT.

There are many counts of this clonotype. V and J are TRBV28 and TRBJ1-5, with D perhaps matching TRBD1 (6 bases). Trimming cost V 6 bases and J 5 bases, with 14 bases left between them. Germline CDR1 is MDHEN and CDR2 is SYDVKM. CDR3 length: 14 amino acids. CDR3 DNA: TGTGCCAGCAGGCCCCCTACAGGGTATCAGCCCCAGCATTTT. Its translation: CASRPPTGYQPQHF.

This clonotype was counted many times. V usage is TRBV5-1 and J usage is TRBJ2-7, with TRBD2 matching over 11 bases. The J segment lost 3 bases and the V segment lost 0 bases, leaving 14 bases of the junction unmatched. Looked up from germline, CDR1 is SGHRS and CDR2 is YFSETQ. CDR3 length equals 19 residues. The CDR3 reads CASSLVSVVTSGGLYEQYF. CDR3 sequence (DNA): TGCGCCAGCAGCTTGGTATCCGTGGTTACTAGCGGGGGACTCTACGAGCAGTACTTC.

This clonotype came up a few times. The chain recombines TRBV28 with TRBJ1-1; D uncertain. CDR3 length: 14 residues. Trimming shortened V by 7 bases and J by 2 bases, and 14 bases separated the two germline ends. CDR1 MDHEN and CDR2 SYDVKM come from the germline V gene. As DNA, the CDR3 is TGTGCCAGCACCCTAGGTCCTCTCAACACTGAAGCTTTCTTT. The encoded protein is CASTLGPLNTEAFF. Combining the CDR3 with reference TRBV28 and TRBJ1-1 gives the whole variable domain DVKVTQSSRYLVKRTGEKVFLECVQDMDHENMFWYRQDPGLGLRLIYFSYDVKMKEKGDIPEGYSVSREKKERFSLILESASTNQTSMYLCASTLGPLNTEAFFGQGTRLTVV.

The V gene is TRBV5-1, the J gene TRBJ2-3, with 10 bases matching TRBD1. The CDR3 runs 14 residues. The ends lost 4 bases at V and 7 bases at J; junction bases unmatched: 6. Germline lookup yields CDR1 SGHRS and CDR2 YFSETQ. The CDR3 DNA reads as TGCGCCAGCAGCACAGGGACAGGGGAACATACGCAGTATTTT. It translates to CASSTGTGEHTQYF.

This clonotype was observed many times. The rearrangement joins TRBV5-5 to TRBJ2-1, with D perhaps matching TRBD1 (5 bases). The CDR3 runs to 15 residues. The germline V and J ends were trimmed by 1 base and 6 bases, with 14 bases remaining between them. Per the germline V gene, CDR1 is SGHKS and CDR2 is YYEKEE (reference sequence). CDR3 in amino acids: CASSLKSGRVNEQFF. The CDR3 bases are TGTGCCAGCAGCTTGAAATCCGGCAGGGTCAATGAGCAGTTCTTC. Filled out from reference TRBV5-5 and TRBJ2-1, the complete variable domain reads DAGVTQSPTHLIKTRGQQVTLRCSPISGHKSVSWYQQVLGQGPQFIFQYYEKEERGRGNFPDRFSARQFPNYSSELNVNALLLGDSALYLCASSLKSGRVNEQFFGPGTRLTVL.

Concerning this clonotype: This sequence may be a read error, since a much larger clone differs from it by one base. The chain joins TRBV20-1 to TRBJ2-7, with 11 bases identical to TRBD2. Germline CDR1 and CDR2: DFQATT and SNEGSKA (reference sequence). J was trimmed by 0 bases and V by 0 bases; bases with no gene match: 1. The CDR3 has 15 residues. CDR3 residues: CSARDSGGGSYEQYF. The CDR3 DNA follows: TGCAGTGCTAGAGATAGCGGGGGGGGCTCCTACGAGCAGTACTTC.

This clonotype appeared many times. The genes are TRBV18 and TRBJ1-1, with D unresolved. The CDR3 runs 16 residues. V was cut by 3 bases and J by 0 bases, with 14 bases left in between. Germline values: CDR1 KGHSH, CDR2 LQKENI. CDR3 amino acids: CASSPGSGYMNTEAFF. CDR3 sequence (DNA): TGTGCCAGCTCACCGGGTTCGGGGTACATGAACACTGAAGCTTTCTTT.

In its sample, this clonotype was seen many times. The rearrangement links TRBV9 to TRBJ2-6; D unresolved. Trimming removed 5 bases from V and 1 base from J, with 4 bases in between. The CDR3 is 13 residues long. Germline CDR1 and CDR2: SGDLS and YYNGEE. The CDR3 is CASSKSGANVLTF. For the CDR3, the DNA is TGTGCCAGCAGTAAGTCTGGGGCCAACGTCCTGACTTTC.

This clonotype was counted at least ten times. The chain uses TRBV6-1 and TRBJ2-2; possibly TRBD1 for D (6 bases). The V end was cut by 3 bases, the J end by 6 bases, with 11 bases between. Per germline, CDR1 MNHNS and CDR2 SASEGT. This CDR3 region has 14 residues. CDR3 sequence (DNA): TGTGCCAGCAGTGAGGGGGCAGCGGCCGGGGAGCTGTTTTTT. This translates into CASSEGAAAGELFF.

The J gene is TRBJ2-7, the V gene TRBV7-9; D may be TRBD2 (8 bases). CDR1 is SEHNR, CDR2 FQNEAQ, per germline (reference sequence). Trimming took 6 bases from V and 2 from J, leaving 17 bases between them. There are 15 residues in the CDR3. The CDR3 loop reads CASSSGGGQTYEQYF. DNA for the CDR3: TGTGCCAGCAGTTCGGGAGGGGGACAGACCTACGAGCAGTACTTC.

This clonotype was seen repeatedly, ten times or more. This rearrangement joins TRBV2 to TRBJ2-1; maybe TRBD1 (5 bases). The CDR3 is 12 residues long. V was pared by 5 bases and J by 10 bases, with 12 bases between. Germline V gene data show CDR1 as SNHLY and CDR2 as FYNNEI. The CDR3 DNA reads TGTGCCAGCAGTCTGGTGGCAGGGGAGCAGTTCTTC. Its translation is CASSLVAGEQFF. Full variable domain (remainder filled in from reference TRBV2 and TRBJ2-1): EPEVTQTPSHQVTQMGQEVILRCVPISNHLYFYWYRQILGQKVEFLVSFYNNEISEKSEIFDDQFSVERPDGSNFTLKIRSTKLEDSAMYFCASSLVAGEQFFGPGTRLTVL.

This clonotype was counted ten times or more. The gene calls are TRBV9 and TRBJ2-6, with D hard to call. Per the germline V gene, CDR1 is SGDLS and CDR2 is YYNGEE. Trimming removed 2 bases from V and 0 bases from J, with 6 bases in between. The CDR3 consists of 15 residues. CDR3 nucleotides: TGTGCCAGCAGCGTCAGGAACTCTGGGGCCAACGTCCTGACTTTC. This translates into CASSVRNSGANVLTF.

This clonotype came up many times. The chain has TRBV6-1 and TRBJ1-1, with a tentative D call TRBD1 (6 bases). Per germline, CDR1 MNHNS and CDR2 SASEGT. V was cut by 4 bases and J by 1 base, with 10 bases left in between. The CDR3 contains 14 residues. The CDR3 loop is CASSAQGWNTEAFF. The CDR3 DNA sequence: TGTGCCAGCAGTGCACAGGGTTGGAACACTGAAGCTTTCTTT.